This T cell receptor (beta chain) is from a study of OX40 agonist ivuxolimab in advanced cancers. Overall study: Every patient in dose escalation had hepatocellular carcinoma, melanoma, renal cell or head and neck cancer.

The V end lost 1 base, the J end lost 0 bases, and 7 bases lay between the germline ends. The CDR3 has 14 residues. The germline gives CDR1 MGHRA, CDR2 YSYEKL. The method was immunoSEQ multiplex PCR; TCRdb's version includes in-frame clones alone and lacks a portion of them. The sample holds 20,000 to 25,000 clones, under 85% seen once. The sequenced sample was CD4+ or CD8+ T cells sorted from blood, obtained in a trial of the OX40 agonist ivuxolimab. V and J are TRBV4-1 and TRBJ2-7; no clear D gene. The source is an adult with an advanced solid tumor such as melanoma, head and neck, liver or kidney cancer. The CDR3 is CASSQVAYSYEQYF. The CDR3 DNA reads as TGCGCCAGCAGCCAAGTGGCTTACTCCTACGAGCAGTACTTC.